The 25 T cell receptor beta chains presented below share a single source sample, sequenced in a study of cytomegalovirus exposure and HLA in healthy donors. TCRdb's table, derived via immunoSEQ multiplex PCR, lists solely in-frame clones and lacks some. Of about 270,000 clones in the sample, about 86% are singletons; the top ten hold about 1%. Sequenced sample: PBMCs. The receptor set was obtained from a woman aged 18 to 35 in good health and CMV-seronegative.

J is TRBJ2-7 and V is TRBV28, with D perhaps TRBD2 (6 bases). The germline V and J ends were trimmed by 5 bases and 0 bases, with 14 bases remaining between them. There are 15 residues in the CDR3. Looked up from germline, CDR1 is MDHEN and CDR2 is SYDVKM. The CDR3 nucleotides are TGTGCCAGCAGTGGCGGGACTGGAAGCTCCTACGAGCAGTACTTC. Amino acid sequence: CASSGGTGSSYEQYF.

In this sample, this clone turned up once. V is TRBV2 and J is TRBJ2-5; possibly TRBD1 for D (5 bases). Germline assignment: CDR1 SNHLY and CDR2 FYNNEI. The CDR3 loop spans 14 amino acids. The V end lost 10 bases, the J end lost 5 bases, and 20 bases lay between the germline ends. CDR3 loop: CAIQGDGGWETQYF. DNA of the CDR3: TGTGCCATCCAGGGTGATGGCGGTTGGGAGACCCAGTACTTC.

The genes are TRBV6-1 and TRBJ1-5; tentatively, D is TRBD1 (5 bases). Trimming cost V 2 bases and J 7 bases, with 15 bases left between them. Germline V lookup: CDR1 MNHNS, CDR2 SASEGT. This CDR3 comprises 15 residues. CDR3 protein: CASSERAGLLQPQHF. The CDR3 region has the DNA TGTGCCAGCAGTGAACGGGCAGGGCTATTGCAGCCCCAGCATTTT.

The chain combines TRBV13 with TRBJ1-2, with TRBD1 matching over 7 bases. V lost 5 bases, J lost 2 bases, and 2 bases stayed unmatched. The germline V gene encodes CDR1 PRHDT and CDR2 FYEKMQ (reference sequence). The CDR3 extends over 13 amino acids. Here the CDR3 DNA reads TGTGCCAGCAGCCGGACAGGAAACTATGGCTACACCTTC. Translated, it gives CASSRTGNYGYTF. The full variable domain, in which reference TRBV13 and TRBJ1-2 provide the parts outside the CDR3, is AAGVIQSPRHLIKEKRETATLKCYPIPRHDTVYWYQQGPGQDPQFLISFYEKMQSDKGSIPDRFSAQQFSDYHSELNMSSLELGDSALYFCASSRTGNYGYTFGSGTRLTVV.

The rearrangement links TRBV5-6 to TRBJ2-2; TRBD1 is a possible D gene (6 bases). V was shortened by 5 bases and J by 7 bases, with 15 bases between the two germline ends. This CDR3 spans 14 amino acids. In germline, CDR1 is SGHDT, CDR2 YYEEEE. CDR3 sequence: CASRTQGYGGELFF. CDR3 DNA: TGTGCCAGCAGGACACAGGGTTATGGCGGGGAGCTGTTTTTT.

The chain recombines TRBV4-1 with TRBJ1-2, with D tentatively TRBD1 (6 bases). The length of the CDR3 is 12 residues. The ends were cut back, 3 bases at V and 8 bases at J, with 10 bases in the middle. The germline gives CDR1 MGHRA, CDR2 YSYEKL. In DNA form, the CDR3 reads TGCGCCAGCAGCCACATAAGGGGGGGCTACACCTTC. Translating gives CASSHIRGGYTF.

Here the CDR3 reads CASSPARGSSYEQYF. The CDR3 DNA reads TGTGCCAGTAGTCCCGCCAGGGGCAGCTCCTACGAGCAGTACTTC. The gene calls are TRBV19 and TRBJ2-7, with D maybe TRBD1 (6 bases). V lost 5 bases and J lost 0, with 14 bases in between. Germline CDR1 LNHDA, CDR2 SQIVND (reference sequence). The CDR3 covers 15 residues.

The chain links TRBV5-8 to TRBJ1-2, with a weak D call TRBD1 (5 bases). This CDR3 spans 15 amino acids. Trimming cost V 3 bases and J 2 bases, with 14 bases left between them. From germline, CDR1 is SGHTS and CDR2 YDEGEE. The CDR3 region is CASSSRQGRNYGYTF. CDR3 coding DNA: TGTGCCAGCAGCTCCCGGCAGGGTAGGAACTATGGCTACACCTTC.

The chain uses TRBV5-3 and TRBJ1-2, with D perhaps matching TRBD1 (6 bases). TRBV5-3 is an open reading frame, and its role is uncertain. V was trimmed by 4 bases and J by 4 bases, leaving 14 bases between them. This CDR3 is built from 14 residues. The CDR3 region is CARSPGDIPYGYTF. The CDR3 nucleotides are TGTGCCAGAAGCCCAGGGGACATCCCCTATGGCTACACCTTC.

The V gene is TRBV2, the J gene TRBJ2-2; D perhaps matches TRBD2 (5 bases). This CDR3 has 14 residues. Germline V gene lookup returns CDR1 SNHLY and CDR2 FYNNEI. V was pared by 5 bases and J by 6 bases, with 13 bases between. The CDR3, as DNA: TGTGCCAGCAGTAAGGACTCGCGGGCCGGGGAGCTGTTTTTT. Translating it yields CASSKDSRAGELFF.

This clone has a single count. The chain links TRBV28 to TRBJ2-1; D is possibly TRBD2 (5 bases). V was pared by 1 base and J by 6 bases, with 10 bases between. The CDR3 spans 14 residues. The germline V gene has CDR1 MDHEN and CDR2 SYDVKM. The DNA of the CDR3 is TGTGCCAGCAGTTTATCGGGGTTCCTCAATGAGCAGTTCTTC. It yields the protein CASSLSGFLNEQFF. Looking up the rest from reference TRBV28 and TRBJ2-1 gives the full variable domain: DVKVTQSSRYLVKRTGEKVFLECVQDMDHENMFWYRQDPGLGLRLIYFSYDVKMKEKGDIPEGYSVSREKKERFSLILESASTNQTSMYLCASSLSGFLNEQFFGPGTRLTVL.

The rearrangement uses TRBV29-1 and TRBJ1-1; perhaps TRBD1 as D (5 bases). This CDR3 is 15 amino acids long. V shed 6 bases and J shed 3 bases, with 20 bases lying between them. Germline CDR1 reads SQVTM; CDR2 reads ANQGSEA. CDR3 sequence reads: CSVGRAGGVDTEAFF. The CDR3 DNA reads TGCAGCGTGGGAAGGGCGGGGGGTGTCGACACTGAAGCTTTCTTT.

This clone was seen a handful of times. The V gene is TRBV7-9, the J gene TRBJ1-2; a possible D gene is TRBD1 (5 bases). This CDR3 has 15 residues. The V gene lost 1 base and the J gene lost 2 bases, with 11 bases spanning the gap. Germline assignment: CDR1 SEHNR and CDR2 FQNEAQ (reference sequence). The CDR3 sequence: CASSLGMGGNYGYTF. CDR3 in DNA: TGTGCCAGCAGCTTAGGTATGGGGGGAAACTATGGCTACACCTTC.

This clone has just a few counts. J is TRBJ2-7 and V is TRBV27, with D possibly matching TRBD1 (5 bases). The CDR3 sequence is 14 residues long. With 5 bases removed from V and 2 bases from J, the gap between germline ends came to 13 bases. Germline CDR1 is MNHEY and CDR2 is SMNVEV (reference sequence). The chain's CDR3 is CASSTFDSTYEQYF. The CDR3 coding sequence is TGTGCCAGCAGTACCTTCGACAGCACCTACGAGCAGTACTTC.

This clone was seen a few times. The genes are TRBV27 and TRBJ1-5; TRBD1 agrees at 11 bases. V lost 4 bases and J lost 5; bases outside the gene matches: 16. This CDR3 spans 19 amino acids. CDR1 MNHEY and CDR2 SMNVEV come from the germline V gene (reference sequence). Written as DNA, the CDR3 is TGTGCCAGCAGTTCCTCGATGGTTAGGACAGGGGGCCTCCATCAGCCCCAGCATTTT. This encodes CASSSSMVRTGGLHQPQHF.

The gene calls are TRBV7-8 and TRBJ2-7; 10 bases agree with TRBD1. Germline lookup yields CDR1 SGHVS and CDR2 FQNEAQ. The CDR3 extends over 13 amino acids. J was trimmed by 7 bases and V by 8 bases; bases with no gene match: 8. For the CDR3, the DNA is TGTGCCAGCTCGGGGGACAGGGGAAGGGAGCAGTACTTC. It translates to CASSGDRGREQYF. Full variable domain (missing parts from reference TRBV7-8 and TRBJ2-7): GAGVSQSPRYKVAKRGQDVALRCDPISGHVSLFWYQQALGQGPEFLTYFQNEAQLDKSGLPSDRFFAERPEGSVSTLKIQRTQQEDSAVYLCASSGDRGREQYFGPGTRLTVT.

The chain employs TRBV2 and TRBJ2-3, with D tentatively TRBD2 (6 bases). The V gene lost 7 bases and the J gene lost 2 bases, with 13 bases spanning the gap. Germline values: CDR1 SNHLY, CDR2 FYNNEI. The CDR3 is 14 amino acids. CDR3 in DNA: TGTGCCAGCACCCAGGGAGGAGCCACAGATACGCAGTATTTT. Translating it yields CASTQGGATDTQYF. Filled out from reference TRBV2 and TRBJ2-3, the complete variable domain reads EPEVTQTPSHQVTQMGQEVILRCVPISNHLYFYWYRQILGQKVEFLVSFYNNEISEKSEIFDDQFSVERPDGSNFTLKIRSTKLEDSAMYFCASTQGGATDTQYFGPGTRLTVL.

This clone was found once. This chain connects TRBV30 to TRBJ1-2; 7 nucleotides align to TRBD1. V was clipped by 7 bases and J by 3 bases; unmatched bases: 2. The CDR3 covers 11 residues. CDR1 GTSNPN and CDR2 SVGIG come from the germline V gene (reference sequence). Here the CDR3 reads CAFDRDYGYTF. The CDR3 nucleotides read TGTGCCTTCGACAGGGACTATGGCTACACCTTC.

DNA for the CDR3: TGCGCCAGCAGCTTGTACCGGACAATGAACACTGAAGCTTTCTTT. Translation: CASSLYRTMNTEAFF. V and J are TRBV5-1 and TRBJ1-1, with D possibly TRBD1 on 5 matching bases. Germline V CDR1 and CDR2: SGHRS, YFSETQ. V gave up 1 base and J gave up 0 bases, with 10 bases separating them. The CDR3 is 15 amino acids.

V is TRBV29-1 and J is TRBJ1-1; TRBD1 matches 10 bases. CDR1 is SQVTM and CDR2 is ANQGSEA in the germline V gene. The CDR3 length is 15 residues. With V trimmed by 5 bases and J by 2 bases, 8 bases remained unmatched. The CDR3 region is CSVSGTGVPNTEAFF. For the CDR3, the DNA is TGCAGCGTTTCCGGGACAGGGGTCCCTAACACTGAAGCTTTCTTT.

The gene calls are TRBV29-1 and TRBJ2-7, with TRBD2 matching 7 bases. CDR1 and CDR2 from the germline V gene are SQVTM and ANQGSEA. The CDR3 spans 13 residues. V dropped 3 bases and J dropped 12; count of bases not matched to a gene: 14. CDR3 in DNA: TGCAGCGTTGATGTGGGGGAACGCGGGGGTCTGTACTTC. It codes for CSVDVGERGGLYF.

There are a few counts of this clone. The gene calls are TRBV7-8 and TRBJ2-7, with D tentatively TRBD1 (5 bases). Between the trimmed V and J ends, which lost 1 base and 2 bases, there was a span of 9 bases. The CDR3 is 14 residues long. Germline CDR1 reads SGHVS; CDR2 reads FQNEAQ. The CDR3 protein is CASSLVSGPYEQYF. The CDR3 coding sequence is TGTGCCAGCAGCTTAGTGTCAGGGCCCTACGAGCAGTACTTC.

The chain combines TRBV30 with TRBJ2-7, with TRBD1 identical over 11 bases. Germline lookup yields CDR1 GTSNPN and CDR2 SVGIG (reference sequence). Trimming at V came to 1 base and at J to 3 bases, leaving 5 bases not matched to a gene. This CDR3 has 15 amino acids. The CDR3 sequence: CAWSDTGTGGYEQYF. The CDR3 DNA reads TGTGCCTGGAGTGACACCGGGACAGGGGGCTACGAGCAGTACTTC.

In its sample, this clone was seen a few times. Other nucleotide sequences from this sample produce the same CDR3. For the CDR3, the DNA is TGTGCCAGTAGTATTACAGGGGCTAGCAATCAGCCCCAGCATTTT. Translated: CASSITGASNQPQHF. The rearrangement uses TRBV19 and TRBJ1-5, with TRBD1 matching 7 bases. The germline CDR1 and CDR2 sequences are LNHDA and SQIVND (reference sequence). The CDR3 is 15 residues long. J gave up 0 bases and V 3 bases, and 2 bases lay outside the gene matches. The full variable domain, completed using reference TRBV19 and TRBJ1-5, is DGGITQSPKYLFRKEGQNVTLSCEQNLNHDAMYWYRQDPGQGLRLIYYSQIVNDFQKGDIAEGYSVSREKKESFPLTVTSAQKNPTAFYLCASSITGASNQPQHFGDGTRLSIL.

This rearrangement joins TRBV25-1 to TRBJ2-1; 10 nucleotides match TRBD2. V lost 5 bases and J lost 9; bases outside the gene matches: 10. The CDR3 extends over 15 amino acids. Germline V gene sequence: CDR1 MGHDK, CDR2 SYGVNS. The CDR3 sequence: CASSQTSGTGTEQFF. The CDR3 DNA reads TGTGCCAGCAGTCAAACTAGCGGGACGGGTACTGAGCAGTTCTTC.